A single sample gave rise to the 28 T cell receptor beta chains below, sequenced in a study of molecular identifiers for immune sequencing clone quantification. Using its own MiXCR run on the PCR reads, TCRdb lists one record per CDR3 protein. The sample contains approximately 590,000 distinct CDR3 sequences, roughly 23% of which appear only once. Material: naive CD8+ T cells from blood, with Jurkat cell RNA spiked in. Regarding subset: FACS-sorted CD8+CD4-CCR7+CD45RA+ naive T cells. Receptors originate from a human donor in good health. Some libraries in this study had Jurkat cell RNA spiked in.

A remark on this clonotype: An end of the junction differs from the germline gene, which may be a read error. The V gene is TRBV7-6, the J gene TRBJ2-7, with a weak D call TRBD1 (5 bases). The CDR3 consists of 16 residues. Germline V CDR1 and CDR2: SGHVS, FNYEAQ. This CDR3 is CAGSSEPLGVSYERYF. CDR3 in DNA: TGTGCCGGCAGCTCAGAACCCCTAGGGGTCTCCTACGAGCGGTACTTC.

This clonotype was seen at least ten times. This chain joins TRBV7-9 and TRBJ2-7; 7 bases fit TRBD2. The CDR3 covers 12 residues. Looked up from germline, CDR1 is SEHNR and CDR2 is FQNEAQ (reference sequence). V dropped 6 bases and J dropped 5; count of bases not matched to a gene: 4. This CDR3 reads CASSGLVHEQYF. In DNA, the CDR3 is TGTGCCAGCAGTGGACTAGTCCACGAGCAGTACTTC.

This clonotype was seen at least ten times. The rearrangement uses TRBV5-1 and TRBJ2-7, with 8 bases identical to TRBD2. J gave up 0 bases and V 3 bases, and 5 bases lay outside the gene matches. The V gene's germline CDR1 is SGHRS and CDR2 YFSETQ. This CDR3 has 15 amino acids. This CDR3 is CASSSSGGFSYEQYF. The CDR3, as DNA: TGCGCCAGCAGCTCCTCGGGAGGGTTCTCCTACGAGCAGTACTTC.

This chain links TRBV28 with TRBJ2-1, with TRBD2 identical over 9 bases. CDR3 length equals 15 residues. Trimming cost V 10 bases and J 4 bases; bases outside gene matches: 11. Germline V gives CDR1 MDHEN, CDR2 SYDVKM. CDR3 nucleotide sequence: TGTGCCACCTACAAAGGGACTAGCAAATACAATGAGCAGTTCTTC. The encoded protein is CATYKGTSKYNEQFF.

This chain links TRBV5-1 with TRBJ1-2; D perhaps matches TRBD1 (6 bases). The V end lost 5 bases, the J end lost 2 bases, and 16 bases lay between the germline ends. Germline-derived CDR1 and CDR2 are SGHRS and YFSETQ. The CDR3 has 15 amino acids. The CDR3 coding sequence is TGCGCCAGCAGTCTGGAGCCGGGGGCGAACTATGGCTACACCTTC. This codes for CASSLEPGANYGYTF.

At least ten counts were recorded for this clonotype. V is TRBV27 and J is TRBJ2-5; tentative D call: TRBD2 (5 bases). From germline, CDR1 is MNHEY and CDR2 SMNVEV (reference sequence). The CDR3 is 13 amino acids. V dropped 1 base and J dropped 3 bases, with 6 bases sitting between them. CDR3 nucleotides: TGTGCCAGCAGTTTATTCGGGGAAGAGACCCAGTACTTC. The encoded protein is CASSLFGEETQYF.

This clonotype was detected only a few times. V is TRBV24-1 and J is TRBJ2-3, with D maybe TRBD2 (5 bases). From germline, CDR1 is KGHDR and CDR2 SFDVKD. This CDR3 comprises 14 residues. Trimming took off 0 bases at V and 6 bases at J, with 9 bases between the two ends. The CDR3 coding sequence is TGTGCCACCAGTGATTTGCAGTCGGGGGATACGCAGTATTTT. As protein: CATSDLQSGDTQYF.

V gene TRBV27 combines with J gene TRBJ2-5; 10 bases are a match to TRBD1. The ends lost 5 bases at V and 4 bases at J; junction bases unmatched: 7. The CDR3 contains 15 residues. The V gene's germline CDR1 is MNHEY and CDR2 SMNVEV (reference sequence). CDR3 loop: CASSTLTGGGETQYF. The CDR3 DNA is TGTGCCAGCAGTACCTTGACAGGGGGCGGAGAGACCCAGTACTTC.

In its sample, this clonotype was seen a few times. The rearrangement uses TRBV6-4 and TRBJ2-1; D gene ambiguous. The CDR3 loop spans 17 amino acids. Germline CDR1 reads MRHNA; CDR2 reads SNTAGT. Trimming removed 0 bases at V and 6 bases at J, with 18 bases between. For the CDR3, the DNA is TGTGCCAGCAGTGACTCGGTCGACTTACGTTGGGGCAATGAGCAGTTCTTC. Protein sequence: CASSDSVDLRWGNEQFF.

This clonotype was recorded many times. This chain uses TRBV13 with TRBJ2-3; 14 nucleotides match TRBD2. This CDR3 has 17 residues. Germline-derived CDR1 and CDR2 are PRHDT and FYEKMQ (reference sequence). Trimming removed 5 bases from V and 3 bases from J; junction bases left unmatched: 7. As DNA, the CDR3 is TGTGCCAGCAGCCCTGCCGGGACTAGCGGGAGTACAGATACGCAGTATTTT. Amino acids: CASSPAGTSGSTDTQYF.

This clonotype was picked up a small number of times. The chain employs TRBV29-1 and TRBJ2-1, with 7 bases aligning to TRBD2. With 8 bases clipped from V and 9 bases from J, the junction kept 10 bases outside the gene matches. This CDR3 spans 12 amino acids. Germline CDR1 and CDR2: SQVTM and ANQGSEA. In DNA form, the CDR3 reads TGCAGCCTAGGACTAGGGAGGGGTGAGCAGTTCTTC. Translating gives CSLGLGRGEQFF.

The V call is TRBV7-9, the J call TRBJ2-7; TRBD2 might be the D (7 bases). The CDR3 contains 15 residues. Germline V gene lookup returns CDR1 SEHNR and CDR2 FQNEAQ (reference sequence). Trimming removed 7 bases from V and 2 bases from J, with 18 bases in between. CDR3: CASIKLTGGPYEQYF. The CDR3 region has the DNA TGTGCCAGCATCAAACTAACGGGGGGCCCCTACGAGCAGTACTTC.

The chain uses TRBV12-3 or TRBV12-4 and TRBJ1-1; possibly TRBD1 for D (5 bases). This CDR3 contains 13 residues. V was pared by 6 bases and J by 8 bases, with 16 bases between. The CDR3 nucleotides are TGTGCCAGCAGCACGGGGCCGGTGATCGAAGCTTTCTTT. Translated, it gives CASSTGPVIEAFF.

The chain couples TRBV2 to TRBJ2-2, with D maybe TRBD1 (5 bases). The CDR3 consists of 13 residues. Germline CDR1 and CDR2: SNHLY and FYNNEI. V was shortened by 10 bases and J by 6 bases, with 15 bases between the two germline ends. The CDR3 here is CATQGRYAGELFF. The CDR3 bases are TGTGCCACCCAGGGCAGGTACGCCGGGGAGCTGTTTTTT.

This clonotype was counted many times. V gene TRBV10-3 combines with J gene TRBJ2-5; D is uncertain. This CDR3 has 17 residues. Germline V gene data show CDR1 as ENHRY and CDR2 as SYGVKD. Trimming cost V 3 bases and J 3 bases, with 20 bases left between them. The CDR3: CAISEPGSGAGKETQYF. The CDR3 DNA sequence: TGTGCCATCAGTGAACCAGGCTCCGGCGCTGGCAAAGAGACCCAGTACTTC.

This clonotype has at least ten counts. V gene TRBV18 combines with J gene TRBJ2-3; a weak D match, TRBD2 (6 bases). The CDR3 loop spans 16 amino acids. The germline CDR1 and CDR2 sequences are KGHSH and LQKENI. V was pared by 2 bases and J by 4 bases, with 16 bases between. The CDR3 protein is CASSPGGDANSDTQYF. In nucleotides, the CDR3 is TGTGCCAGCTCACCAGGAGGGGACGCGAATTCAGATACGCAGTATTTT.

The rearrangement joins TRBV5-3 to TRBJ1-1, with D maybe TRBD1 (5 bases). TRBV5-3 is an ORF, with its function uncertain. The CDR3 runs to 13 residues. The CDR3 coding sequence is TGTGCTAGCGGCTGGTACAGCGGGGGTGAAGCTTTCTTT. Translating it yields CASGWYSGGEAFF.

The CDR3 loop is CASSEAPTGVYYQPQHF. The CDR3 nucleotides read TGTGCCAGCAGTGAGGCCCCGACAGGGGTTTACTATCAGCCCCAGCATTTT. The chain links TRBV2 to TRBJ1-5; 8 bases map to TRBD1. Germline assignment: CDR1 SNHLY and CDR2 FYNNEI. The junction had 12 bases not matched to a gene; V was cut back by 3 bases and J by 5 bases. The CDR3 runs to 17 residues. Combining the CDR3 with reference TRBV2 and TRBJ1-5 gives the whole variable domain EPEVTQTPSHQVTQMGQEVILRCVPISNHLYFYWYRQILGQKVEFLVSFYNNEISEKSEIFDDQFSVERPDGSNFTLKIRSTKLEDSAMYFCASSEAPTGVYYQPQHFGDGTRLSIL.

CDR3: CASSAERDGTDTQYF. The CDR3 DNA sequence: TGTGCCAGCAGTGCAGAGCGGGATGGCACAGATACGCAGTATTTT. The rearrangement links TRBV6-1 to TRBJ2-3; 7 bases line up with TRBD2. V trimming: 4 bases; J trimming: 1 base; junction bases outside the gene matches: 5. The CDR3 consists of 15 residues. Germline V lookup: CDR1 MNHNS, CDR2 SASEGT.

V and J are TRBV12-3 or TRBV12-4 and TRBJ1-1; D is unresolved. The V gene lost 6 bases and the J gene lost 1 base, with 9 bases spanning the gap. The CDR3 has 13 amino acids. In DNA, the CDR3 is TGTGCCAGCAGCCCCGCCCAGAACACTGAAGCTTTCTTT. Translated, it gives CASSPAQNTEAFF.

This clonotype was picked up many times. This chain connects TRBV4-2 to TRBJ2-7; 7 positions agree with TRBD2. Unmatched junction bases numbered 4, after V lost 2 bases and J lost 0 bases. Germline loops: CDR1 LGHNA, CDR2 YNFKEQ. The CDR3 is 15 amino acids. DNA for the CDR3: TGTGCCAGCAGCCAACTAGCGGTAAACTCCTACGAGCAGTACTTC. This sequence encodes CASSQLAVNSYEQYF.

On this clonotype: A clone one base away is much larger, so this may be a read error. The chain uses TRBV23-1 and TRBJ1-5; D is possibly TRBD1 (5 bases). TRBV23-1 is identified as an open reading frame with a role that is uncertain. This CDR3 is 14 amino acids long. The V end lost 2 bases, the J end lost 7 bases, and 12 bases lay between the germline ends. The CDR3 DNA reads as TGCGCCAGCAGTCAAGGGACCCTAAGCCAGCCCCAGCATTTT. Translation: CASSQGTLSQPQHF.

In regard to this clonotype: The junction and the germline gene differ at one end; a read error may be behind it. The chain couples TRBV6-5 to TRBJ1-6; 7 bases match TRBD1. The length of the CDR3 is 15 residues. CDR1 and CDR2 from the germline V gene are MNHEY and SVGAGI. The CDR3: CACSYLGQVNSPLHF. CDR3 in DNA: TGTGCCTGCAGTTACCTTGGACAGGTTAATTCACCCCTCCACTTT.

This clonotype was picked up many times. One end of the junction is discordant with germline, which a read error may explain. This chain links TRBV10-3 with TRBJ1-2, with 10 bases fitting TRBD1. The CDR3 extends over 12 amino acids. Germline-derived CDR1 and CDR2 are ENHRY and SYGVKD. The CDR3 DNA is TGTGCCATCAGTGAGGGGACAGGGGCCACCAGCTTC. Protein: CAISEGTGATSF.

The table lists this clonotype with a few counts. CDR3 in DNA: TGTGCCAGCAGCTTAGCTCACCGGTCACCAACAGATACGCAGTATTTT. It is translated as CASSLAHRSPTDTQYF. The rearrangement links TRBV7-6 to TRBJ2-3; D is unresolved. CDR1 SGHVS and CDR2 FNYEAQ come from the germline V gene. The CDR3 loop spans 16 amino acids. Trimming shortened V by 0 bases and J by 3 bases, and 13 bases separated the two germline ends.

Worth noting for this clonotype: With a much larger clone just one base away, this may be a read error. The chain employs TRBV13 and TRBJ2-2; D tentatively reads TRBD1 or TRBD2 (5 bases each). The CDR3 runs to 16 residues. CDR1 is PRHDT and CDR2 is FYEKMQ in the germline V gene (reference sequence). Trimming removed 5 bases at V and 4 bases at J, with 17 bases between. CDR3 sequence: CASSAPGRGGTGELFF. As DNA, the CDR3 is TGTGCCAGCAGCGCACCGGGACGGGGTGGCACCGGGGAGCTGTTTTTT.

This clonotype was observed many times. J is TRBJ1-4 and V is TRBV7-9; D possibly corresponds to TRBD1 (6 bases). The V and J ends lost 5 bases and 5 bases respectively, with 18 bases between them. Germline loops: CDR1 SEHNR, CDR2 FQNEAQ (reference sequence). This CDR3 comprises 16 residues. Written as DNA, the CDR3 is TGTGCCAGCAGCCCCCCCGGGGGGCTAGCCAATGAAAAACTGTTTTTT. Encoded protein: CASSPPGGLANEKLFF. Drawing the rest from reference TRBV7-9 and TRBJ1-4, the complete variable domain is DTGVSQNPRHKITKRGQNVTFRCDPISEHNRLYWYRQTLGQGPEFLTYFQNEAQLEKSRLLSDRFSAERPKGSFSTLEIQRTEQGDSAMYLCASSPPGGLANEKLFFGSGTQLSVL.

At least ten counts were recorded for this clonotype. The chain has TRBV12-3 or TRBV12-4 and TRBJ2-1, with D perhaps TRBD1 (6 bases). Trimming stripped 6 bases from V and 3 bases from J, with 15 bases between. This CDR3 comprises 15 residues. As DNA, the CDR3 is TGTGCCAGCAGCCCCGAACAGGGACGCTACAATGAGCAGTTCTTC. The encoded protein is CASSPEQGRYNEQFF.